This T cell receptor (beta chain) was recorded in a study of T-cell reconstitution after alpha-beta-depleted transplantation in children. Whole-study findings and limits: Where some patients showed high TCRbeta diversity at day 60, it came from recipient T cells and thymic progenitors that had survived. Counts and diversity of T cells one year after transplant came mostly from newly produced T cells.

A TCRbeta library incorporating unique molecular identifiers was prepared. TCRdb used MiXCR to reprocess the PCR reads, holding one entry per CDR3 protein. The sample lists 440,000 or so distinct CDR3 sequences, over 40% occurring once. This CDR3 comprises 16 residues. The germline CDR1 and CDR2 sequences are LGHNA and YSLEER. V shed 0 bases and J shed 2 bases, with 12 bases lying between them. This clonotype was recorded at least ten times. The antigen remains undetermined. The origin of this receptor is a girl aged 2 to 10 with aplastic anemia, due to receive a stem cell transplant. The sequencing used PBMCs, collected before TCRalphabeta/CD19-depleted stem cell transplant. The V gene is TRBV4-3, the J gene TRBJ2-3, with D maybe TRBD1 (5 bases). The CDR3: CASSQDHDSFTDTQYF. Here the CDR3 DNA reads TGCGCCAGCAGCCAAGATCACGACAGCTTCACAGATACGCAGTATTTT.